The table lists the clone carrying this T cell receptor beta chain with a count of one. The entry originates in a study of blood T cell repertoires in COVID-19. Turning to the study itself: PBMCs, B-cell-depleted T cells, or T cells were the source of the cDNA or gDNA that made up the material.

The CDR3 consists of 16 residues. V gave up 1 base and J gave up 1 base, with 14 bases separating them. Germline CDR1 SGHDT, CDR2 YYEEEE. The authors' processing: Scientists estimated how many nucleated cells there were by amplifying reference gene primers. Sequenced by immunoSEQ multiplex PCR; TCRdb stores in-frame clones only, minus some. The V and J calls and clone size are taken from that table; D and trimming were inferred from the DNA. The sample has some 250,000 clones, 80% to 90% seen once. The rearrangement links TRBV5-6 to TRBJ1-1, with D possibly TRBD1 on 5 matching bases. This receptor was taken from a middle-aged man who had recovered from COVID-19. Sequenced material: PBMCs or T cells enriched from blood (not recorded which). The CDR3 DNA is TGTGCCAGCAGCTTGCCGTACAGGTGGCGGAACACTGAAGCTTTCTTT. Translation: CASSLPYRWRNTEAFF.